The present entry profiles one T cell receptor (beta chain) with its context. Its cognate antigen is unknown. This sample stems from a study of shared clonotypes between healthy human individuals. Study details: Serving as donors were two women and three men, whose ages spanned 18 to 49.

The study's findings and limits: Clonotypes shared by all four donors outscored non-shared clonotypes in generation probability. Clonotype sharing levels among donors were expected to vary with sequencing depth.

Using immunoSEQ multiplex PCR, the repertoire was profiled, and TCRdb retains in-frame clones only, with some absent. The sample contains over a million clones, approximately 97% of which appear only once. The length of the CDR3 is 16 residues. Germline V gene data show CDR1 as SGHDT and CDR2 as YYEEEE. V dropped 4 bases and J dropped 1 base, with 16 bases sitting between them. It was into CD45RA+ naive and CD45RA-negative memory subsets that the CD4+ cells were split. This chain connects TRBV5-6 to TRBJ2-3, with D possibly TRBD1 on 5 matching bases. The specimen sequenced was naive CD4+ T cells sorted from blood. Subset specified: CD45RA+ positively selected. The source of this sequence is a man aged 25-45 years in good health. CDR3 sequence reads: CASSPLFRGGTDTQYF. CDR3 coding DNA: TGTGCCAGCAGCCCCTTATTTAGGGGCGGCACAGATACGCAGTATTTT.